This T cell receptor beta chain was profiled in a study of blood T cells in healthy people across ages. The CDR3 covers 13 residues. V gave up 7 bases and J gave up 3 bases; unmatched junction bases: 2. Germline CDR1 MDHEN, CDR2 SYDVKM. A second PCR of roughly 6 to 12 cycles used a sample-barcoded 5' primer and a J-beta primer mix. TCRdb re-called the 5' RACE reads with MiXCR, one entry per CDR3 protein. The sample consists of about 1 million distinct CDR3 sequences, under 55% of them appearing once. This clonotype appeared a few times. V is TRBV28 and J is TRBJ2-3; 9 bases line up with TRBD1. This TCR was sampled from a woman in her sixties in good health. Material for sequencing was blood. This CDR3 reads CASTGQGTDTQYF. In DNA, the CDR3 is TGTGCCAGCACTGGACAGGGGACAGATACGCAGTATTTT.